What follows are 21 T cell receptor beta chains derived from one specimen sequenced in a study of shared clonotypes between healthy human individuals. TCRdb's copy holds only in-frame clones and misses some; the assay was immunoSEQ multiplex PCR. The sample lists approximately 350,000 clones, approximately 97% occurring once. What was sequenced was memory CD8+ T cells sorted from blood. The subset is: CD45RO+ cells pooled with CCR7-negative TemRA cells. The receptor source for this set is a man aged 30-40 years in good health.

The chain recombines TRBV10-1 with TRBJ1-1; no reliable D call. CDR3 length equals 14 residues. Germline-derived CDR1 and CDR2 are WNHNN and SYGVQD (reference sequence). Deletions cut 5 bases from V and 2 bases from J, with 12 bases between. CDR3 amino acids: CASSPTVPNTEAFF. CDR3 nucleotide sequence: TGCGCCAGCAGTCCGACCGTGCCCAACACTGAAGCTTTCTTT.

The gene calls are TRBV27 and TRBJ2-1, with 12 bases matching TRBD2. Germline CDR1 reads MNHEY; CDR2 reads SMNVEV (reference sequence). Trimming at V came to 0 bases and at J to 7 bases, leaving 10 bases not matched to a gene. The CDR3 runs to 18 residues. The CDR3, as DNA: TGTGCCAGCAGTTTATCGACTAGCGGGAGTGTTAGGAGGAATGAGCAGTTCTTC. Amino acid sequence: CASSLSTSGSVRRNEQFF.

The V gene is TRBV5-8, the J gene TRBJ1-4; D gene ambiguous. Germline values: CDR1 SGHTS, CDR2 YDEGEE. The CDR3 consists of 16 residues. V was clipped by 1 base and J by 8 bases, with 18 bases between them. In DNA form, the CDR3 reads TGTGCCAGCAGCTTGACCCCCGCGGGATTGTTCGAAAAACTGTTTTTT. Its protein is CASSLTPAGLFEKLFF.

The gene calls are TRBV9 and TRBJ1-2; D is uncertain. V shed 3 bases and J shed 4 bases, with 16 bases lying between them. CDR3 size: 15 residues. Germline V gives CDR1 SGDLS, CDR2 YYNGEE. CDR3 sequence (DNA): TGTGCCAGCAGCGCATCCCCGCTACCTTCCTATGGCTACACCTTC. It encodes CASSASPLPSYGYTF.

The chain is built from TRBV10-3 and TRBJ2-1, with 10 positions matching TRBD2. Germline V gives CDR1 ENHRY, CDR2 SYGVKD. The CDR3 is 15 amino acids. Trimming at V came to 3 bases and at J to 12 bases, leaving 11 bases not matched to a gene. Here the CDR3 reads CAISDTSGAYIRQFF. The CDR3 DNA sequence: TGTGCCATCAGTGACACTAGCGGGGCCTACATTCGGCAGTTCTTC.

This chain links TRBV25-1 with TRBJ2-3; TRBD1 agrees at 10 bases. The CDR3 extends over 15 amino acids. Germline V gene lookup returns CDR1 MGHDK and CDR2 SYGVNS. Losses at the gene ends were 5 bases for V and 4 bases for J; bases not matched to a gene: 6. The CDR3 is CASSNDRGLADTQYF. Here the CDR3 DNA reads TGTGCCAGCAGTAATGACAGGGGGCTAGCAGATACGCAGTATTTT.

This chain uses TRBV30 with TRBJ2-5; D not resolved. CDR1 and CDR2 (germline): GTSNPN, SVGIG (reference sequence). Deletions cut 5 bases from V and 3 bases from J, with 7 bases between. The CDR3 is 11 residues long. As DNA, the CDR3 is TGTGCCTGGGAGACAAAAGAGACCCAGTACTTC. Its translation is CAWETKETQYF.

About this clone itself: The sample holds other DNA sequences that translate to the same CDR3. This chain links TRBV30 with TRBJ2-6; a possible D gene is TRBD1 (5 bases). V lost 0 bases, J lost 2 bases, and 5 bases lay in between. The CDR3 contains 14 residues. The V gene's germline CDR1 is GTSNPN and CDR2 SVGIG (reference sequence). In DNA form, the CDR3 reads TGTGCCTGGAGTGTAGGGGCTGGGGCCAACGTCCTGACTTTC. Translation gives CAWSVGAGANVLTF.

The chain uses TRBV2 and TRBJ2-1; D not resolved. V dropped 2 bases and J dropped 2 bases, with 13 bases sitting between them. Germline V gene lookup returns CDR1 SNHLY and CDR2 FYNNEI. This CDR3 spans 16 amino acids. The CDR3 sequence is CASSEKVGATYNEQFF. The CDR3 DNA sequence: TGTGCCAGCAGTGAAAAAGTCGGAGCTACCTACAATGAGCAGTTCTTC.

This clone appeared once. In DNA form, the CDR3 reads TGTGCCAGCAGCTTGATCCAGGGTGTGAACGAGCAGTACTTC. It specifies CASSLIQGVNEQYF. V is TRBV5-5 and J is TRBJ2-7; a possible D gene is TRBD1 (5 bases). Deletions cut 1 base from V and 5 bases from J, with 13 bases between. There are 14 residues in the CDR3. Germline assignment: CDR1 SGHKS and CDR2 YYEKEE (reference sequence).

This clone was seen a single time. The rearrangement links TRBV5-1 to TRBJ2-7, with D possibly matching TRBD1 (7 bases). Looked up from germline, CDR1 is SGHRS and CDR2 is YFSETQ. The CDR3 is 19 residues long. Trimming removed 4 bases at V and 3 bases at J, with 29 bases between. The DNA of the CDR3 is TGCGCCAGCAGCCCGAGAGGGACAGCCCGGACTACGTTGTTCTACGAGCAGTACTTC. It yields the protein CASSPRGTARTTLFYEQYF. The variable domain in full, completed from reference TRBV5-1 and TRBJ2-7, reads KAGVTQTPRYLIKTRGQQVTLSCSPISGHRSVSWYQQTPGQGLQFLFEYFSETQRNKGNFPGRFSGRQFSNSRSEMNVSTLELGDSALYLCASSPRGTARTTLFYEQYFGPGTRLTVT.

Only one count was recorded for this clone. The chain recombines TRBV25-1 with TRBJ1-5; possible D gene TRBD1, 6 bases. Trimming removed 1 base at V and 9 bases at J, with 16 bases between. The CDR3 length is 15 residues. Germline V gene data show CDR1 as MGHDK and CDR2 as SYGVNS. CDR3 residues: CASSEFGKGVGPQHF. In DNA form, the CDR3 reads TGTGCCAGCAGTGAATTTGGTAAGGGGGTAGGGCCCCAGCATTTT.

Notes on this clone: The same CDR3 also results from other DNA sequences found in this sample. The chain is built from TRBV6-5 and TRBJ1-1, with D uncertain. Germline CDR1 and CDR2: MNHEY and SVGAGI. This CDR3 region has 10 residues. With 7 bases removed from V and 5 bases from J, the gap between germline ends came to 5 bases. The CDR3 sequence: CASIGTEAFF. CDR3 sequence (DNA): TGTGCCAGCATAGGGACTGAAGCTTTCTTT.

The chain is built from TRBV13 and TRBJ2-2; no firm D call. CDR1 PRHDT and CDR2 FYEKMQ come from the germline V gene (reference sequence). The CDR3 loop spans 12 amino acids. The V gene lost 5 bases and the J gene lost 4 bases, with 5 bases spanning the gap. The CDR3, as DNA: TGTGCCAGCAGCCTTATCACCGGGGAGCTGTTTTTT. Its protein product is CASSLITGELFF. The full variable domain, in which reference TRBV13 and TRBJ2-2 provide the parts outside the CDR3, is AAGVIQSPRHLIKEKRETATLKCYPIPRHDTVYWYQQGPGQDPQFLISFYEKMQSDKGSIPDRFSAQQFSDYHSELNMSSLELGDSALYFCASSLITGELFFGEGSRLTVL.

This clone appeared once. The rearrangement joins TRBV6-6 to TRBJ1-1; 7 nucleotides match TRBD1. This CDR3 has 14 amino acids. V lost 6 bases and J lost 7; bases outside the gene matches: 11. Germline lookup yields CDR1 MNHNY and CDR2 SVGAGI (reference sequence). CDR3 coding DNA: TGTGCCAGCAGGGGACAGTTACCCACCCTTGAAGCTTTCTTT. This gives the protein CASRGQLPTLEAFF.

The V call is TRBV6-6, the J call TRBJ2-5, with TRBD1 as a possible D gene (5 bases). CDR1 MNHNY and CDR2 SVGAGI come from the germline V gene (reference sequence). With 2 bases removed from V and 2 bases from J, the gap between germline ends came to 12 bases. CDR3 length: 15 residues. In nucleotides, the CDR3 is TGTGCCAGCAGTTACCGCCAGGGCCGACAAGAGACCCAGTACTTC. This gives the protein CASSYRQGRQETQYF.

In DNA form, the CDR3 reads TGTGCCAGCAGCTTAGTTCAGTATGAGCAGTTCTTC. Protein product: CASSLVQYEQFF. The V and J genes are TRBV7-9 and TRBJ2-1; unclear D gene. This CDR3 has 12 amino acids. The germline V and J ends were trimmed by 1 base and 8 bases, with 6 bases remaining between them. Germline V lookup: CDR1 SEHNR, CDR2 FQNEAQ (reference sequence). Variable domain in full (rest from reference TRBV7-9 and TRBJ2-1): DTGVSQNPRHKITKRGQNVTFRCDPISEHNRLYWYRQTLGQGPEFLTYFQNEAQLEKSRLLSDRFSAERPKGSFSTLEIQRTEQGDSAMYLCASSLVQYEQFFGPGTRLTVL.

V usage is TRBV28 and J usage is TRBJ1-1; a weak D match, TRBD1 (5 bases). The CDR3 is 15 amino acids. Per germline, CDR1 MDHEN and CDR2 SYDVKM. The V end lost 4 bases, the J end lost 2 bases, and 14 bases lay between the germline ends. CDR3 residues: CASSSSGRRNTEAFF. The CDR3 DNA follows: TGTGCCAGCAGTTCCTCGGGACGGAGAAACACTGAAGCTTTCTTT.

J is TRBJ2-1 and V is TRBV18; 7 nucleotides agree with TRBD2. The CDR3 contains 15 residues. The trim removed 2 bases at V and 4 bases at J, leaving 5 bases unmatched. Germline assignment: CDR1 KGHSH and CDR2 LQKENI. CDR3 protein: CASSPSPSGYNEQFF. The CDR3 nucleotides read TGTGCCAGCTCACCATCCCCTAGCGGTTACAATGAGCAGTTCTTC.

This chain links TRBV18 with TRBJ2-2; 8 bases map to TRBD2. The CDR3 totals 15 residues. After removal of 6 bases from V and 0 bases from J, the junction contained 3 bases not matched to a gene. Germline V gene data show CDR1 as KGHSH and CDR2 as LQKENI. The CDR3 sequence is CASSRSGTNTGELFF. CDR3 nucleotide sequence: TGTGCCAGCTCCCGTAGCGGGACGAACACCGGGGAGCTGTTTTTT.

This sequence joins TRBV7-8 and TRBJ2-3, with D perhaps assigned TRBD1 or TRBD2 (5 bases each). Looked up from germline, CDR1 is SGHVS and CDR2 is FQNEAQ. V lost 1 base and J lost 6, with 8 bases in between. The CDR3 runs 13 residues. This chain's CDR3 is CASSLGWGDTQYF. As DNA, the CDR3 is TGTGCCAGCAGCTTAGGATGGGGGGATACGCAGTATTTT. The entire variable domain, with the rest obtained from reference TRBV7-8 and TRBJ2-3, is as follows: GAGVSQSPRYKVAKRGQDVALRCDPISGHVSLFWYQQALGQGPEFLTYFQNEAQLDKSGLPSDRFFAERPEGSVSTLKIQRTQQEDSAVYLCASSLGWGDTQYFGPGTRLTVL.